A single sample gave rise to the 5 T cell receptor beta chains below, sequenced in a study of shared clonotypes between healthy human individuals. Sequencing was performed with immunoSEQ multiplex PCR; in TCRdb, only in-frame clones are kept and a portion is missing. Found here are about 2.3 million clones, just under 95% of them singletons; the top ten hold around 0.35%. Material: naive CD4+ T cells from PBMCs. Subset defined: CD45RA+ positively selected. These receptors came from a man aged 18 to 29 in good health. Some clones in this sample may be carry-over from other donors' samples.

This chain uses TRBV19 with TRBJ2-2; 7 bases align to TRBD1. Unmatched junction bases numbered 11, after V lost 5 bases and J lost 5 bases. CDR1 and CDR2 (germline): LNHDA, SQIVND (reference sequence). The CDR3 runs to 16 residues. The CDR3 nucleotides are TGTGCCAGTAGTGTACAGGGGCGTAGTAGAACCGGGGAGCTGTTTTTT. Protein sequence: CASSVQGRSRTGELFF.

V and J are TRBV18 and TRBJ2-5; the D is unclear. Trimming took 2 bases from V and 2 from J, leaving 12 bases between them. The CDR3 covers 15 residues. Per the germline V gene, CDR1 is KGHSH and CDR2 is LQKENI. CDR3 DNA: TGTGCCAGCTCACCAGAGCGAGCCTTACAAGAGACCCAGTACTTC. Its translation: CASSPERALQETQYF.

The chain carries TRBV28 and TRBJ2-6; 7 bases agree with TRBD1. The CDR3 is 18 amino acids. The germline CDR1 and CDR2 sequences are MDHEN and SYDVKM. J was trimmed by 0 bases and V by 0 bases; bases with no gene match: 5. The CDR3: CASSLWGQTSSGANVLTF. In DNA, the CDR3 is TGTGCCAGCAGTTTATGGGGACAGACTTCCTCTGGGGCCAACGTCCTGACTTTC.

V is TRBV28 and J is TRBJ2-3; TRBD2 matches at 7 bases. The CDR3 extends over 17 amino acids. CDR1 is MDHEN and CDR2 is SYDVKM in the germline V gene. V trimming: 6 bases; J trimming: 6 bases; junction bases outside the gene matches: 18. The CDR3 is CASRSPRAGELRDTQYF. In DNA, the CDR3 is TGTGCCAGCAGATCCCCCCGGGCGGGAGAACTTCGGGATACGCAGTATTTT.

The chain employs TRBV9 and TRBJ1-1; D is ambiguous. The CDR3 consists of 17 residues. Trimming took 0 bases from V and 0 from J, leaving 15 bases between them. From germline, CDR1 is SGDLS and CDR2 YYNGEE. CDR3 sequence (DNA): TGTGCCAGCAGCGTAGAAGGCTTGAGGATGGTGAACACTGAAGCTTTCTTT. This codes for CASSVEGLRMVNTEAFF.